The clone carrying this T cell receptor beta chain showed up just a few times. Its specificity is not known. Extracted from the samples, RNA was reverse transcribed into cDNA to serve as the sequencing template. Data came from immunoSEQ multiplex PCR; TCRdb stores just in-frame clones and leaves some out. The table has just over 20,000 clones, roughly two thirds seen once. The CDR3 spans 15 residues. Germline lookup yields CDR1 SGHRS and CDR2 YFSETQ. Between the trimmed V and J ends, which lost 4 bases and 4 bases, there was a span of 15 bases. The sample comes from a study of CD8+ T cells in alopecia areata. Across about five patients, CD4+ cells underwent sorting into CD25+CD127- cells. Isolation of CD4+ and CD8+ T cells from PBMCs was achieved by sorting. Study-level findings and limits: The study found higher clonality in lesional than normal scalp, especially in alopecia totalis/universalis.

This receptor was taken from a human donor with alopecia areata. The chain combines TRBV5-1 with TRBJ1-5; D unclear. Source material: CD4+ Tregs sorted from blood. Here the CDR3 reads CASSPDPTSNQPQHF. The CDR3, as DNA: TGCGCCAGCAGCCCAGACCCTACGTCTAATCAGCCCCAGCATTTT.